This is a list of T cell receptor beta chains from one sample in a study of CXCR3-negative and CXCR3-positive naive CD8 T cells. TCRdb re-called the 5' RACE reads and shows each CDR3 protein once, DNA omitted. The sample has some 120,000 distinct CDR3 sequences. Source material: naive CXCR3+ CD8+ T cells from blood. These receptor sequences come from a human donor in good health. Some clones in this sample may be carry-over from other donors' samples. CDR3s include the opening cysteine and the closing phenylalanine or tryptophan.

TRBV5-1,TRBJ2-7,CASSATFGAYEQYF
TRBV29-1,TRBJ2-1,CSVEDLGRGSSYNEQFF
TRBV9,TRBJ2-3,CASSVEASLTDTQYF
TRBV12-3/TRBV12-4,TRBJ1-1,CASSDQGFSEAFF
TRBV27,TRBJ2-7,CASSLPGVAAEQYF
TRBV6-6,TRBJ2-3,CASSSTKSTQYF
TRBV20-1,TRBJ2-7,CSASGGAAYEQYF
TRBV2,TRBJ2-7,CASSEALAALSYEQYF
TRBV5-5,TRBJ2-2,CASSLFRAGGTGELFF
TRBV20-1,TRBJ2-7,CNPPKSYSYEQYF
TRBV27,TRBJ2-7,CASSFVPGEQYF
TRBV7-6,TRBJ1-1,CASSFPGDTEAFF
TRBV12-3/TRBV12-4,TRBJ1-1,CASSLAAAVNTEAFF
TRBV10-3,TRBJ2-2,CATATSTGELFF
TRBV6-5,TRBJ1-2,CASSYGQELGNYGYTF
TRBV13,TRBJ2-3,CASSFEGTDTQYF
TRBV28,TRBJ1-1,CASSQYRGGNTEAFF
TRBV13,TRBJ2-1,CASSSEQGPTTTIDEQFF
TRBV20-1,TRBJ2-1,CSAIPAENYNEQFF
TRBV20-1,TRBJ2-1,CSAREGLAGVGYNEQFF
TRBV2,TRBJ1-1,CASTLLKGNTEAFF
TRBV5-5,TRBJ1-4,CASMPDRNNEKLFF
TRBV13,TRBJ1-1,CASRSAGTMNTEAFF
TRBV12-3/TRBV12-4,TRBJ1-1,CASIGMNTEAFF
TRBV6-5,TRBJ2-1,CASSDSTSILTLGEQFF